The 7 T cell receptor beta chains listed next were all sequenced from one sample in a study of glioma-infiltrating T cells. The iRepertoire nested amplicon-rescue multiplex PCR amplified TCR alpha and beta CDR3s from RNA. One entry per CDR3 protein, called by TCRdb with MiXCR from the multiplex PCR reads. This table has 400,000 or so distinct CDR3 sequences, roughly two fifths appearing once. Material for sequencing was glioma tissue, nonneoplastic brain tissue, or PBMCs (not recorded which). Receptors originate from a human donor with low-grade glioma or glioblastoma, undergoing nonglioma brain surgery, or in good health (not recorded which).

Comments on this clonotype: This CDR3 fails to terminate in the conserved phenylalanine or tryptophan, so it likely reflects a read error. The CDR3 here is CASSTTGTVSYEQYL. The CDR3 DNA sequence: TGTGCCAGCAGCACAACCGGGACTGTCTCCTACGAGCAGTACCTC. The chain carries TRBV7-9 and TRBJ2-7; maybe TRBD2 (6 bases). Germline V lookup: CDR1 SEHNR, CDR2 FQNEAQ (reference sequence). V shed 5 bases and J shed 0 bases, with 14 bases lying between them. The CDR3 contains 15 residues.

Notes on this clonotype: The CDR3 end shows no conserved phenylalanine or tryptophan, and so a read error is likely. No DNA is shown, since the ends of the CDR3 on it are uncertain; the CDR3 is the one TCRdb lists. The CDR3 loop reads CASRGTGGARNQPKHL. This chain connects TRBV27 to TRBJ1-5; the table names TRBD1, a call not compared with the DNA. CDR1 is MNHEY and CDR2 is SMNVEV in the germline V gene (reference sequence). Counting both end residues, the CDR3 totals 16 amino acids.

This clonotype was seen many times. J is TRBJ1-1 and V is TRBV6-1; 10 nucleotides agree with TRBD1. Germline CDR1 reads MNHNS; CDR2 reads SASEGT. The CDR3 has 17 amino acids. V dropped 6 bases and J dropped 0; count of bases not matched to a gene: 10. The CDR3 region has the DNA TGTGCCAGCAGGCGGACAGGGGGATATGAGCTGAACACTGAAGCTTTCTTT. It is translated as CASRRTGGYELNTEAFF.

The chain has TRBV2 and TRBJ2-7; D is possibly TRBD1 (6 bases). V lost 3 bases to trimming and J lost 2 bases, with 11 bases between them. The germline V gene has CDR1 SNHLY and CDR2 FYNNEI. This CDR3 is built from 14 residues. Here the CDR3 DNA reads TGTGCCAGCAGTGACCGCACAGGGCCCTACGAGCAGTACTTC. It is translated as CASSDRTGPYEQYF.

This clonotype was observed a few times. The chain combines TRBV20-1 with TRBJ2-3; 9 nucleotides line up with TRBD1. Germline lookup yields CDR1 DFQATT and CDR2 SNEGSKA (reference sequence). V lost 3 bases and J lost 2; bases outside the gene matches: 9. CDR3 size: 16 residues. CDR3 coding DNA: TGCAGTGCTAGTTCCCCCAGGGACAGGGACACAGATACGCAGTATTTT. Translation gives CSASSPRDRDTDTQYF.

The J gene is TRBJ2-7, the V gene TRBV3-1; D is perhaps TRBD1 (6 bases). The V gene lost 1 base and the J gene lost 2 bases, with 12 bases spanning the gap. In germline, CDR1 is LGHDT, CDR2 YNNKEL (reference sequence). CDR3 size: 15 residues. This CDR3 is CASSQAGVSAYEQYF. CDR3 nucleotide sequence: TGTGCCAGCAGCCAAGCAGGGGTGAGTGCCTACGAGCAGTACTTC.

Notes on this clonotype: Given a much more abundant clone one base away, this may be a read error. The chain combines TRBV28 with TRBJ1-1; D is ambiguous. Germline V gene data show CDR1 as MDHEN and CDR2 as SYDVKM. The CDR3 is 15 amino acids. Trimming left V 7 bases short and J 1 base short, with 16 bases between. The CDR3 sequence is CASIGPIISNTEAFF. The CDR3 nucleotides are TGTGCCAGCATCGGGCCCATTATATCGAACACTGAAGCTTTCTTT.